This TCR beta chain was recorded in a study of T cells in Graves' hyperthyroidism and ophthalmopathy. This clonotype was found many times. RNA transcripts served as the template for amplifying TCR beta CDR3 regions. Researchers ran a first-round RT-PCR on the TCR CDR3 using the HTBI primer set. TCRdb itself ran the multiplex PCR reads through MiXCR, one entry per CDR3 protein. The sample has around 760,000 distinct CDR3 sequences; 35% are singletons. It was approximately 9.7 ml of fresh peripheral blood that supplied the PBMCs. Germline CDR1 reads SGHNT; CDR2 reads YYREEE (reference sequence). V dropped 3 bases and J dropped 1; count of bases not matched to a gene: 3. This CDR3 spans 14 amino acids.

Sequenced material: blood. The clonotype was recovered from a woman aged 35 to 49 with Graves' hyperthyroidism. The chain couples TRBV5-4 to TRBJ2-7; 8 bases align to TRBD1. The CDR3 loop reads CASSSRQGSYEQYF. CDR3 coding DNA: TGTGCCAGCAGCTCGCGACAGGGGTCCTACGAGCAGTACTTC.